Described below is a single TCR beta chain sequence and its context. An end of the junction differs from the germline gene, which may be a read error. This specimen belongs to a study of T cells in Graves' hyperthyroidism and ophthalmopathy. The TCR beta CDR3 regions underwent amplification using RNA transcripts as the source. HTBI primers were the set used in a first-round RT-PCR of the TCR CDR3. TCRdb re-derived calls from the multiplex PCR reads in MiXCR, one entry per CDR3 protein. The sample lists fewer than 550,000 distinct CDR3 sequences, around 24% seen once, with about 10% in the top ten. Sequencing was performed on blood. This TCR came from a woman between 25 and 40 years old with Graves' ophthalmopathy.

This CDR3 reads CASSLGGSIQPQHF. As DNA, the CDR3 is TGTGCCAGTAGTCTGGGGGGGAGCATTCAGCCCCAGCATTTT. V and J are TRBV19 and TRBJ1-5; D might be TRBD1 (5 bases). Germline V gene data show CDR1 as LNHDA and CDR2 as SQIVND (reference sequence). The CDR3 contains 14 residues.